The 16 T cell receptor beta chains below come from one sample, sequenced in a study of shared clonotypes between healthy human individuals. TCRdb's table, derived via immunoSEQ multiplex PCR, lists solely in-frame clones and lacks some. The sample includes some 2 million clones, less than 95% of them seen just once. Naive CD8 cells lacked CD45RO and underwent positive selection for CCR7, leaving out terminally differentiated effector memory CD45RA+ cells. The sample was naive CD8+ T cells sorted from blood. The receptors were gathered from a man aged 18 to 35 in good health.

The CDR3, as DNA: TGCGCCAGCAGCCACGGGACTAGCTCAGCAGATACGCAGTATTTT. Its translation: CASSHGTSSADTQYF. The rearrangement uses TRBV4-1 and TRBJ2-3; 9 nucleotides align to TRBD2. CDR3 length: 15 amino acids. V shed 3 bases, J shed 4 bases, and the junction held 5 bases outside the gene matches. Germline V gives CDR1 MGHRA, CDR2 YSYEKL.

The chain recombines TRBV7-9 with TRBJ1-1; D ambiguous. The CDR3 covers 14 residues. Germline CDR1 reads SEHNR; CDR2 reads FQNEAQ (reference sequence). V was clipped by 4 bases and J by 3 bases, with 12 bases between them. CDR3 residues: CASSSDFSDTEAFF. Here the CDR3 DNA reads TGTGCCAGCAGCTCCGACTTTTCCGACACTGAAGCTTTCTTT.

This chain joins TRBV11-2 and TRBJ1-4; D is undetermined. The CDR3 sequence is 15 residues long. The germline gives CDR1 SGHAT, CDR2 FQNNGV. Trimming cost V 3 bases and J 6 bases, with 14 bases left between them. The CDR3 coding sequence is TGTGCCAGCAGCTTTTGGAGGGAGCCGTATGAAAAACTGTTTTTT. Amino acids: CASSFWREPYEKLFF.

The V call is TRBV2, the J call TRBJ1-1, with D unclear. The CDR3 covers 13 residues. V was clipped by 1 base and J by 2 bases, with 5 bases between them. The germline gives CDR1 SNHLY, CDR2 FYNNEI. CDR3 amino acids: CASSEDYNTEAFF. Written as DNA, the CDR3 is TGTGCCAGCAGTGAAGATTATAACACTGAAGCTTTCTTT.

The chain recombines TRBV30 with TRBJ2-2, with no clear D. This CDR3 is built from 13 residues. V was pared by 0 bases and J by 8 bases, with 10 bases between. Looked up from germline, CDR1 is GTSNPN and CDR2 is SVGIG (reference sequence). CDR3 DNA sequence: TGTGCCTGGAGTGTATCCGGCCAAGGGGAGCTGTTTTTT. This gives the protein CAWSVSGQGELFF.

V gene TRBV11-2 combines with J gene TRBJ1-1, with D uncertain. Germline lookup yields CDR1 SGHAT and CDR2 FQNNGV. The CDR3 has 13 amino acids. Trimming cost V 3 bases and J 4 bases, with 9 bases left between them. The CDR3 region has the DNA TGTGCCAGCAGCTTCGGAGCCCCCACTGAAGCTTTCTTT. Protein sequence: CASSFGAPTEAFF.

The V call is TRBV11-1, the J call TRBJ2-3; D ambiguous. The length of the CDR3 is 12 residues. Germline V gives CDR1 SGHAT, CDR2 FQDESV (reference sequence). V was pared by 5 bases and J by 6 bases, with 9 bases between. This CDR3 reads CASSGIGDTQYF. The DNA of the CDR3 is TGTGCCAGCAGCGGTATTGGGGATACGCAGTATTTT. The entire variable domain, with the rest obtained from reference TRBV11-1 and TRBJ2-3, is as follows: EAEVAQSPRYKITEKSQAVAFWCDPISGHATLYWYRQILGQGPELLVQFQDESVVDDSQLPKDRFSAERLKGVDSTLKIQPAELGDSAMYLCASSGIGDTQYFGPGTRLTVL.

Comments on this clone: Other nucleotide sequences in the sample specify the same CDR3. The J gene is TRBJ2-6, the V gene TRBV9; D is undetermined. CDR1 is SGDLS and CDR2 is YYNGEE in the germline V gene. Trimming stripped 0 bases from V and 2 bases from J, with 6 bases between. The CDR3 runs 15 residues. The CDR3 loop is CASSVGVTGANVLTF. The CDR3 DNA follows: TGTGCCAGCAGCGTAGGGGTGACTGGGGCCAACGTCCTGACTTTC. Using reference TRBV9 and TRBJ2-6 for the parts outside the CDR3, the full variable domain is DSGVTQTPKHLITATGQRVTLRCSPRSGDLSVYWYQQSLDQGLQFLIQYYNGEERAKGNILERFSAQQFPDLHSELNLSSLELGDSALYFCASSVGVTGANVLTFGAGSRLTVL.

The chain employs TRBV5-1 and TRBJ1-2; D gene ambiguous. The germline V gene encodes CDR1 SGHRS and CDR2 YFSETQ. This CDR3 comprises 14 residues. Between the trimmed V and J ends, which lost 4 bases and 2 bases, there was a span of 12 bases. The CDR3: CASSTSPGNYGYTF. CDR3 nucleotide sequence: TGCGCCAGCAGCACGAGCCCTGGGAACTATGGCTACACCTTC.

The chain has TRBV2 and TRBJ1-1; a weak D match, TRBD1 (5 bases). The CDR3 contains 13 residues. CDR1 and CDR2 (germline): SNHLY, FYNNEI. The germline V and J ends were trimmed by 9 bases and 6 bases, with 17 bases remaining between them. CDR3 protein: CARLTLEGAEAFF. CDR3 in DNA: TGTGCCAGGTTAACCCTGGAAGGGGCTGAAGCTTTCTTT.

The chain couples TRBV15 to TRBJ2-7; tentatively, D is TRBD1 or TRBD2 (5 bases each). The CDR3 covers 14 residues. Trimming took off 5 bases at V and 0 bases at J, with 11 bases between the two ends. Germline-derived CDR1 and CDR2 are LNHNV and YYDKDF (reference sequence). CDR3 in DNA: TGTGCCACCAGCCCAGGGACCAGCTCCTACGAGCAGTACTTC. It is translated as CATSPGTSSYEQYF. The entire variable domain, with the rest obtained from reference TRBV15 and TRBJ2-7, is as follows: DAMVIQNPRYQVTQFGKPVTLSCSQTLNHNVMYWYQQKSSQAPKLLFHYYDKDFNNEADTPDNFQSRRPNTSFCFLDIRSPGLGDTAMYLCATSPGTSSYEQYFGPGTRLTVT.

The chain couples TRBV2 to TRBJ1-6, with 7 bases fitting TRBD1. There are 17 residues in the CDR3. V lost 3 bases to trimming and J lost 9 bases; unmatched junction nucleotides: 14. Germline CDR1 and CDR2: SNHLY and FYNNEI. CDR3 sequence reads: CASSETIEDRTFSPLHF. Written as DNA, the CDR3 is TGTGCCAGCAGTGAGACAATCGAGGACAGGACCTTTTCACCCCTCCACTTT.

The chain uses TRBV6-6 and TRBJ2-5; weak D call: TRBD2 (6 bases). CDR1 and CDR2 (germline): MNHNY, SVGAGI (reference sequence). The CDR3 sequence is 14 residues long. V was trimmed by 4 bases and J by 2 bases, leaving 11 bases between them. The DNA for the CDR3 is TGTGCCAGCAGTTCCTTTGCGGGGCAAGAGACCCAGTACTTC. The encoded protein is CASSSFAGQETQYF.

The chain has TRBV19 and TRBJ1-1, with no clear D. The CDR3 extends over 14 amino acids. CDR1 is LNHDA and CDR2 is SQIVND in the germline V gene (reference sequence). V shed 3 bases and J shed 4 bases, with 12 bases lying between them. The CDR3, as DNA: TGTGCCAGTAGTATTAGGGAGTGGAGCACTGAAGCTTTCTTT. The encoded protein is CASSIREWSTEAFF.

As concerns this clone: Other nucleotide sequences from this sample produce the same CDR3. This sequence joins TRBV11-2 and TRBJ2-3; no firm D call. The ends were cut back, 1 base at V and 3 bases at J, with 5 bases in the middle. This CDR3 has 13 residues. Germline CDR1 is SGHAT and CDR2 is FQNNGV. CDR3 bases: TGTGCCAGCAGCTTAGGCCGGACAGATACGCAGTATTTT. Translated: CASSLGRTDTQYF.

This clone was observed a single time. The V and J genes are TRBV15 and TRBJ2-7; tentatively, D is TRBD2 (5 bases). CDR3 size: 15 residues. Germline CDR1 is LNHNV and CDR2 is YYDKDF (reference sequence). Deletions cut 5 bases from V and 4 bases from J, with 18 bases between. The CDR3 loop is CATSRRYYSEYEQYF. CDR3 coding DNA: TGTGCCACCAGCCGGAGGTACTACTCAGAATACGAGCAGTACTTC.